The TCR beta chain under discussion was sequenced for a study of response to subunit inactivated influenza vaccine. TCRdb reprocessed the RT-PCR reads via MiXCR and lists one record per CDR3 protein. Among hundreds of thousands of distinct CDR3 sequences listed, roughly 12% were seen once. The CDR3 length is 16 residues. V dropped 2 bases and J dropped 1 base, with 11 bases sitting between them. Germline V gene lookup returns CDR1 SGHTA and CDR2 FQGNSA. Separately, the same data were catalogued under a study of T cells expressing NK-cell markers. That source adds: A 5'RACE template switching approach incorporating UMIs was used to make TCR beta cDNA. Of eight sequenced donors, seven were HCMV-seropositive and one HCMV-seronegative. Restricting sorting to alpha-beta TCR T cells was achieved in several experiments by an anti-gamma-delta TCR antibody. In more than 5 donors, dominant CD3+CD56+NKG2C+ clones formed about 1.0-8% of CD8+ cells. Topping the CD3+CD56-NKG2C+ fraction as well were these clonotypes, in a handful of donors.

The receptor comes from a man aged 50-59 years who received an inactivated influenza vaccine. Sequences were derived from PBMCs from blood, sampled on the day of vaccination. J is TRBJ2-2 and V is TRBV7-2, with a tentative D call TRBD2 (6 bases). CDR3 sequence: CASSLYGGKNTGELFF. The CDR3, as DNA: TGTGCCAGCAGCTTATATGGCGGGAAGAACACCGGGGAGCTGTTTTTT.